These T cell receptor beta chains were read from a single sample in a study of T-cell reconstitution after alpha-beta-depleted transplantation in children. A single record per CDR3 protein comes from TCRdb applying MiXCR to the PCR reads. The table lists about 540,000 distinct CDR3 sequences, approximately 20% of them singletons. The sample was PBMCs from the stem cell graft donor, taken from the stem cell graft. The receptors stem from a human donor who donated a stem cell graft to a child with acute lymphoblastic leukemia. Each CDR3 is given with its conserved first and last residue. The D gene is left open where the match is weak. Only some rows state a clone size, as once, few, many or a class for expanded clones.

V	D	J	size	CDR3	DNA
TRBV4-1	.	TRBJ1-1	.	CASSQAGLMNTEAFF	TGCGCCAGCAGCCAAGCGGGCCTCATGAACACTGAAGCTTTCTTT
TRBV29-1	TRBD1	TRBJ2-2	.	CSVELTFGQGNTGELFF	TGCAGCGTTGAACTAACCTTTGGACAGGGGAACACCGGGGAGCTGTTTTTT
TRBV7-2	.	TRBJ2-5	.	CASILGGLAGLETQYF	TGTGCCAGCATCTTAGGGGGCCTAGCGGGTTTGGAGACCCAGTACTTC
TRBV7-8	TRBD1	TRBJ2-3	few	CASSIDRALDTQYF	TGTGCCAGCAGCATCGACAGGGCGCTAGATACGCAGTATTTT
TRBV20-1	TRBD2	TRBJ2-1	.	CSAFGTRLDEQFF	TGCAGTGCTTTTGGGACTAGGCTGGATGAGCAGTTCTTC
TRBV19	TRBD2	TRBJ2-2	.	CASSSLLAGEAGELFF	TGTGCCAGTAGTAGCCTACTAGCGGGAGAGGCCGGGGAGCTGTTTTTT
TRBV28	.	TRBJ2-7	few	CASSPSRTVYF	TGTGCCAGCAGTCCGAGTCGTACGGTATACTTC
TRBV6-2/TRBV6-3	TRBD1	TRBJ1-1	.	CASSYSIAGRGRRGNTEAFF	TGTGCCAGCAGTTACTCGATAGCGGGCAGGGGGCGCCGGGGGAACACTGAAGCTTTCTTT
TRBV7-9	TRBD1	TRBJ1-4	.	CASSFDRVHEKLFF	TGTGCCAGCAGCTTCGACAGGGTTCACGAAAAACTGTTTTTT
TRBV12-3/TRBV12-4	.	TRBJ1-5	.	CASSSQGPQGQPQHF	TGTGCCAGCAGTTCACAGGGTCCCCAAGGTCAGCCCCAGCATTTT
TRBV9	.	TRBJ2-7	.	CASSVAGSLKEQYF	TGTGCCAGCAGCGTAGCAGGGTCTCTCAAGGAGCAGTACTTC
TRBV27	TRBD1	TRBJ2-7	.	CASRRGQASSYEQYF	TGTGCCAGCCGCAGAGGACAGGCGAGCTCCTACGAGCAGTACTTC
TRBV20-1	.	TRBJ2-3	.	CSANGAVKTDTQYF	TGCAGTGCTAATGGTGCTGTCAAGACAGATACGCAGTATTTT
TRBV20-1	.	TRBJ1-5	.	CSARDPSKPQHF	TGCAGTGCTAGAGATCCAAGCAAGCCCCAGCATTTT
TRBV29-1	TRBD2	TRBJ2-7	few	CSTRPSGNSYEQYF	TGCAGCACGCGCCCTAGCGGGAACTCCTACGAGCAGTACTTC
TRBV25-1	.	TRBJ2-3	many	CASSDRRKSADTQYF	TGTGCCAGCAGTGATCGACGGAAGAGTGCAGATACGCAGTATTTT
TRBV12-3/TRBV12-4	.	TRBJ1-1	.	CASSLIFGATGTTQGSATEAFF	TGTGCCAGCAGTTTAATCTTCGGCGCTACAGGGACGACTCAGGGGTCCGCCACTGAAGCTTTCTTT
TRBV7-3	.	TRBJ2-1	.	CASSLADRQEIYNEQFF	TGTGCCAGCAGCTTAGCGGATCGACAGGAGATCTACAATGAGCAGTTCTTC
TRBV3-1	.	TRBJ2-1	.	CASSQIRYRSYNEQFF	TGTGCCAGCAGCCAGATACGGTACAGGTCCTACAATGAGCAGTTCTTC
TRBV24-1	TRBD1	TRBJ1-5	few	CATGQGGPYSNQPQHF	TGTGCCACCGGACAGGGAGGACCGTATAGCAATCAGCCCCAGCATTTT
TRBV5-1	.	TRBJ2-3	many	CASSLMSDTQYF	TGCGCCAGCAGCTTAATGAGCGATACGCAGTATTTT
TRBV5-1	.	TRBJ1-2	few	CASSLERVRHGYTF	TGCGCCAGCAGCTTGGAGAGGGTTCGGCATGGCTACACCTTC
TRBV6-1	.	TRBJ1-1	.	CASSEAGRAEAFF	TGTGCCAGCAGTGAAGCAGGGAGGGCTGAAGCTTTCTTT
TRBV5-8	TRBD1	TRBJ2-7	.	CASPQGAREQYF	TGTGCCAGCCCTCAGGGGGCGCGGGAGCAGTACTTC
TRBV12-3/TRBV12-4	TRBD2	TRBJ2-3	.	CASSLGLAGLSYSTDTQYF	TGTGCCAGCAGTTTAGGACTAGCGGGACTCTCCTATAGCACAGATACGCAGTATTTT
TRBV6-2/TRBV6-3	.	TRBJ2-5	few	CASITAGRVKETQYF	TGTGCCAGCATTACTGCCGGTCGGGTTAAAGAGACCCAGTACTTC
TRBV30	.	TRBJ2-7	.	CAWSRISLDEQYF	TGTGCCTGGAGCCGGATTTCTTTAGATGAGCAGTACTTC
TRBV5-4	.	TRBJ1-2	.	CASSFSVRGNYGYTF	TGTGCCAGCAGTTTCTCGGTCCGAGGGAACTATGGCTACACCTTC
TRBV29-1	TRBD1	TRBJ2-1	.	CSVEGRQGNNEQFF	TGCAGCGTTGAAGGACGACAGGGAAACAATGAGCAGTTCTTC